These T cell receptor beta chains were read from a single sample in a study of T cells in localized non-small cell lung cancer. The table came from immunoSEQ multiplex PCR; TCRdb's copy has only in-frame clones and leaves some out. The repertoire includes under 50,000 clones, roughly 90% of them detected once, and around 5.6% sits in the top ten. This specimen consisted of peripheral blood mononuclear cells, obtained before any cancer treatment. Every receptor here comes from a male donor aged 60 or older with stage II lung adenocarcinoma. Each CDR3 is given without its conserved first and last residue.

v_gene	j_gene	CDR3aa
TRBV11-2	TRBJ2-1	ASSLGMASGRFREQF
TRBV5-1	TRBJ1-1	ASSTTGPTEAF
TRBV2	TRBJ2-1	ASSEMGAGSHEQF
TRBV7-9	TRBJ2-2	ASDSPAGELF
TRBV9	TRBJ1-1	ASSVERGARITEAF
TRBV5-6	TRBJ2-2	ASTLDPTGELF
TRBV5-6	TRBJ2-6	ASSPGYGANVLT
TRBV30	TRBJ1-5	AWSFQGNQPQH
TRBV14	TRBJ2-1	ASSRWLDRGYNEQF
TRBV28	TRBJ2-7	ASSSNPGTAGSYEQY